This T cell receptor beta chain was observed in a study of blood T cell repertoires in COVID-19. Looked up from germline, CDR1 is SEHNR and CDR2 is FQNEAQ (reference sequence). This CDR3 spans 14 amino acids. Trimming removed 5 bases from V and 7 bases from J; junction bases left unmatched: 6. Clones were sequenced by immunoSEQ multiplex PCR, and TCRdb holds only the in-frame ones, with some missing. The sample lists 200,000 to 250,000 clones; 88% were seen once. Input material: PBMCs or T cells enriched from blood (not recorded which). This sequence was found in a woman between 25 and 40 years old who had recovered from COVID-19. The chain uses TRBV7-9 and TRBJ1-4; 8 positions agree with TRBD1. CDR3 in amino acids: CASSPRQGFEKLFF. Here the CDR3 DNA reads TGTGCCAGCAGCCCGCGACAGGGGTTTGAAAAACTGTTTTTT.